The clone carrying this T cell receptor (beta chain) was recorded at least ten times. Its matching antigen is unknown. After removal of 1 base from V and 3 bases from J, the junction contained 3 bases not matched to a gene. Germline V CDR1 and CDR2: SGHVS, FNYEAQ. This CDR3 has 14 amino acids. The record originates from a study of metastatic and nonmetastatic thyroid tumors. Study context: Repertoire comparison spanned blood and tumor or nodule tissue of malignant and benign thyroid patients. Study-wide results and caveats: When malignant thyroid tumors were compared with benign nodules, TCR beta diversity was reportedly significantly higher in the malignant tumors. This held in both blood and tumor samples.

In the authors' methods: A classifier of distant metastasis in papillary thyroid cancer was built from CDR3 differences (across clinicopathological groups). From the PCR reads, TCRdb re-called clones with MiXCR. None of the V and J calls come from the authors' own analysis; TCRdb made them. The sample consists of 30,000 to 40,000 clones, about 25% of them appearing once. Thyroid surgery had not been preceded by any treatment in any patient. Sequencing input: blood. V usage is TRBV7-6 and J usage is TRBJ2-7; TRBD1 matches at 7 bases. This clonotype originated in a female donor with papillary thyroid cancer or a benign thyroid nodule (not recorded which). Some clones in this sample may be carry-over from other donors' samples. The CDR3: CASSLEGGGYEQYF. CDR3 bases: TGTGCCAGCAGCTTAGAAGGGGGCGGCTACGAGCAGTACTTC.